This passage covers 17 T cell receptor beta chains from one sample sequenced in a study of beta chain features in type 1 diabetes. cDNA synthesis used the whole RNA isolate, giving expressed TCRB sequences. Assay: immunoSEQ multiplex PCR; the TCRdb copy retains only in-frame clones and omits some. The table records under 450,000 clones, approximately 15% of them present only once. The sample comprised naive CD4+ T cells from blood. These receptors all come from a man aged 25-45 years in good health.

The chain recombines TRBV6-5 with TRBJ2-5; the D call may be TRBD1 or TRBD2 (5 bases each). Per germline, CDR1 MNHEY and CDR2 SVGAGI. The CDR3 is made up of 12 amino acids. Trimming pared 0 bases from V and 6 bases from J, leaving 5 bases between. The CDR3 loop is CASSYSGQTQYF. In DNA form, the CDR3 reads TGTGCCAGCAGTTACTCGGGACAGACCCAGTACTTC.

The rearrangement uses TRBV29-1 and TRBJ1-1, with D maybe TRBD1 (6 bases). In germline, CDR1 is SQVTM, CDR2 ANQGSEA. This CDR3 contains 13 residues. Deletions cut 7 bases from V and 2 bases from J, with 14 bases between. CDR3 bases: TGCAGCGAGAAGACAGGAAGTAACACTGAAGCTTTCTTT. This translates into CSEKTGSNTEAFF. The full variable domain, its missing parts supplied by reference TRBV29-1 and TRBJ1-1, is SAVISQKPSRDICQRGTSLTIQCQVDSQVTMMFWYRQQPGQSLTLIATANQGSEATYESGFVIDKFPISRPNLTFSTLTVSNMSPEDSSIYLCSEKTGSNTEAFFGQGTRLTVV.

Only a few counts were recorded for this clone. The chain couples TRBV5-4 to TRBJ2-7; TRBD2 aligns across 7 bases. The V gene's germline CDR1 is SGHNT and CDR2 YYREEE (reference sequence). With V trimmed by 3 bases and J by 3 bases, 6 bases remained unmatched. CDR3 size: 14 residues. DNA for the CDR3: TGTGCCAGCAGCTCAGCGGGGATGGGCTACGAGCAGTACGTC. It translates to CASSSAGMGYEQYV.

The J gene is TRBJ2-3, the V gene TRBV9, with D tentatively TRBD1 or TRBD2 (6 bases each). CDR1 and CDR2 from the germline V gene are SGDLS and YYNGEE. Trimming removed 2 bases from V and 5 bases from J, with 12 bases in between. The CDR3 covers 14 residues. The CDR3 nucleotides are TGTGCCAGCAGCGTTTTTGGGGGGCAAGATACGCAGTATTTT. Its protein is CASSVFGGQDTQYF.

Comments on this clone: The same CDR3 is also encoded by other DNA sequences in this sample. This sequence joins TRBV2 and TRBJ2-5; the match to TRBD2 covers 10 bases. The germline V gene encodes CDR1 SNHLY and CDR2 FYNNEI. The length of the CDR3 is 16 residues. Trimming at V came to 3 bases and at J to 7 bases, leaving 11 bases not matched to a gene. The CDR3 DNA reads TGTGCCAGCAGTGACGGTAGCGGGGGGCTATTAGGGACCCAGTACTTC. Protein: CASSDGSGGLLGTQYF.

This clone was picked up a small number of times. For the CDR3, the DNA is TGTGCCAGCAGCTTGAGGGGCGGGGGCCCCGAGAATGAGCAGTTCTTC. Protein: CASSLRGGGPENEQFF. The gene calls are TRBV7-9 and TRBJ2-1; maybe TRBD2 (7 bases). The V gene lost 3 bases and the J gene lost 7 bases, with 19 bases spanning the gap. Per germline, CDR1 SEHNR and CDR2 FQNEAQ (reference sequence). The CDR3 is made up of 16 amino acids.

This clone has more than one count but fewer than ten. This chain uses TRBV14 with TRBJ2-4; D is uncertain. V was trimmed by 0 bases and J by 3 bases, leaving 12 bases between them. Germline CDR1 is SGHDN and CDR2 is FVKESK. The CDR3 consists of 16 residues. CDR3 loop: CASSQDVGFGKNIQYF. The CDR3 DNA reads as TGTGCCAGCAGCCAAGATGTAGGGTTCGGCAAAAACATTCAGTACTTC.

The gene calls are TRBV7-3 and TRBJ1-2, with D tentatively TRBD1 (5 bases). Trimming removed 2 bases from V and 5 bases from J, with 9 bases in between. Germline V lookup: CDR1 SGHTA, CDR2 FQGTGA. The CDR3 has 13 residues. The CDR3 coding sequence is TGTGCCAGCAGCTTAGGGCAGGGTTATGGCTACACCTTC. Translated: CASSLGQGYGYTF.

The chain couples TRBV7-2 to TRBJ2-7, with D perhaps being TRBD1 or TRBD2 (6 bases each). Germline V gene data show CDR1 as SGHTA and CDR2 as FQGNSA. V gave up 6 bases and J gave up 4 bases, with 16 bases separating them. This CDR3 comprises 14 residues. CDR3 loop: CASSSVGGQYEQYV. The CDR3 bases are TGTGCCAGCAGTTCCGTTGGGGGGCAGTACGAGCAGTACGTC.

The chain joins TRBV9 to TRBJ1-2; 7 bases are shared with TRBD1. This CDR3 has 15 amino acids. The V and J ends lost 0 bases and 7 bases, in that order; junction bases with no gene match: 9. Looked up from germline, CDR1 is SGDLS and CDR2 is YYNGEE. The CDR3 nucleotides read TGTGCCAGCAGCGTAGAAGGCAGGGGGTACTCTGGCTACACCTTC. Translating gives CASSVEGRGYSGYTF.

This clone was observed a few times. The chain couples TRBV10-3 to TRBJ2-3, with 7 bases lining up with TRBD1. The CDR3 has 13 residues. The junction had 10 bases not matched to a gene; V was cut back by 10 bases and J by 6 bases. Germline V lookup: CDR1 ENHRY, CDR2 SYGVKD. This chain's CDR3 is CATSGGSMDTQYF. As DNA, the CDR3 is TGTGCCACCTCAGGGGGTAGTATGGATACGCAGTATTTT.

The V gene is TRBV4-3, the J gene TRBJ2-2; D is ambiguous. Germline lookup yields CDR1 LGHNA and CDR2 YSLEER. The CDR3 is 13 residues long. V gave up 1 base and J gave up 10 bases, with 10 bases separating them. The CDR3 DNA follows: TGCGCCAGCAGCCAAGGGCGCGCCAAGGAGCTGTTTTTT. Its protein is CASSQGRAKELFF.

This clone has a handful of counts. The rearrangement uses TRBV2 and TRBJ2-3; D is possibly TRBD1 (5 bases). With 4 bases removed from V and 1 base from J, the gap between germline ends came to 12 bases. The CDR3 contains 15 residues. Germline CDR1 reads SNHLY; CDR2 reads FYNNEI. CDR3: CASSVDRLGTDTQYF. For the CDR3, the DNA is TGTGCCAGCAGTGTCGACAGACTGGGCACAGATACGCAGTATTTT.

This chain connects TRBV29-1 to TRBJ1-1; D ambiguous. The CDR3 runs to 12 residues. V gave up 6 bases and J gave up 5 bases, with 13 bases separating them. Germline V lookup: CDR1 SQVTM, CDR2 ANQGSEA. The CDR3, as DNA: TGCAGCGTCTCTCCCCGAGGAACTGAAGCTTTCTTT. The encoded protein is CSVSPRGTEAFF.

This rearrangement joins TRBV7-2 to TRBJ2-3; the D is unclear. Germline V lookup: CDR1 SGHTA, CDR2 FQGNSA. V lost 0 bases and J 6 bases, leaving 10 bases between the germline ends. The CDR3 is 14 residues long. Here the CDR3 reads CASSLAHKSDTQYF. CDR3 sequence (DNA): TGTGCCAGCAGCTTAGCGCACAAGTCGGATACGCAGTATTTT.

This clone was counted between two and nine times. The genes are TRBV29-1 and TRBJ2-1; the match to TRBD2 covers 11 bases. In germline, CDR1 is SQVTM, CDR2 ANQGSEA. This CDR3 is built from 12 residues. The J segment lost 13 bases and the V segment lost 2 bases, leaving 4 bases of the junction unmatched. The CDR3 reads CSVEPLAGGQFF. In DNA form, the CDR3 reads TGCAGCGTTGAACCCCTAGCGGGAGGACAGTTCTTC.

This clone was detected a few times. V gene TRBV5-4 combines with J gene TRBJ2-3, with D perhaps TRBD2 (5 bases). The CDR3 spans 14 residues. Germline CDR1 reads SGHNT; CDR2 reads YYREEE (reference sequence). The V gene lost 7 bases and the J gene lost 4 bases, with 16 bases spanning the gap. The CDR3 sequence: CASGRGSVADTQYF. The CDR3, as DNA: TGTGCCAGCGGTAGAGGGAGTGTCGCAGATACGCAGTATTTT.